Listed below are T cell receptor beta chains from one sample, sequenced in a study of cytomegalovirus exposure and HLA in healthy donors. Only in-frame clones appear in the TCRdb table, and some are missing; sequencing was by immunoSEQ multiplex PCR. Of over 95,000 clones in the sample, around 77% are singletons; the top ten hold 7.7%. The sequencing sample was made of PBMCs. These receptors all come from a female donor in good health and CMV-seronegative. CDR3s include the opening cysteine and the closing phenylalanine or tryptophan. D genes are given only for firm matches. Rows may omit the clone size; those that give it use once, few, many or a size class.

j_call,d_call,cdr3_length,v_call,clone_size,cdr3_aa,cdr3_nt
TRBJ2-3,TRBD2,16,TRBV9,-,CASSEGLAGGTDTQYF,TGTGCCAGCAGCGAAGGACTAGCGGGAGGAACAGATACGCAGTATTTT
TRBJ2-1,TRBD1,18,TRBV7-9,-,CASFEGTGGFQGYNEQFF,TGTGCCAGCTTTGAGGGGACAGGGGGCTTCCAAGGCTACAATGAGCAGTTCTTC
TRBJ2-2,TRBD1,15,TRBV7-9,few,CASRRNRGYSGELFF,TGTGCCAGCAGAAGAAACAGGGGTTATTCCGGGGAGCTGTTTTTT
TRBJ1-2,TRBD1,14,TRBV7-6,few,CASSAKQGNYGYTF,TGTGCCAGCAGCGCCAAACAGGGGAACTATGGCTACACCTTC
TRBJ2-1,TRBD2,19,TRBV5-4,-,CASSPRGTSGMGSYNEQFF,TGTGCCAGCAGCCCGAGGGGGACTAGCGGGATGGGGTCCTACAATGAGCAGTTCTTC
TRBJ1-5,-,14,TRBV5-1,-,CASSLGSFNQPQHF,TGCGCCAGCAGCTTGGGTAGCTTCAATCAGCCCCAGCATTTT
TRBJ2-3,-,15,TRBV29-1,-,CSVEDGNSETVTQYF,TGCAGCGTTGAAGATGGGAACAGTGAGACAGTTACGCAGTATTTT
TRBJ1-1,-,13,TRBV18,-,CASSESLDTEAFF,TGTGCCAGCTCAGAGTCTTTGGACACTGAAGCTTTCTTT
TRBJ2-5,TRBD1,14,TRBV6-1,-,CASSLTTGWETQYF,TGTGCCAGCAGCCTCACGACAGGGTGGGAGACCCAGTACTTC
TRBJ2-3,TRBD2,16,TRBV7-2,-,CASSSTSGRFADTQYF,TGTGCCAGCAGCTCCACTAGCGGGAGGTTCGCAGATACGCAGTATTTT
TRBJ1-1,TRBD1,14,TRBV11-1,-,CASSFIDRVTEAFF,TGTGCCAGCAGCTTTATCGACAGGGTCACTGAAGCTTTCTTT
TRBJ2-1,TRBD2,14,TRBV28,-,CASSSGRVLTEQFF,TGTGCCAGCAGTAGCGGGAGGGTCTTGACTGAGCAGTTCTTC
TRBJ1-1,TRBD1,13,TRBV9,-,CASSVVGQGEAFF,TGTGCCAGCAGCGTAGTTGGACAGGGTGAAGCTTTCTTT
TRBJ1-4,-,14,TRBV5-1,-,CASSSRSANEKLFF,TGCGCCAGCAGCTCGAGGTCGGCGAATGAAAAACTGTTTTTT
TRBJ2-3,TRBD2,14,TRBV5-1,once,CASRWGGSTDTQYF,TGCGCCAGCAGATGGGGGGGTAGCACAGATACGCAGTATTTT
TRBJ2-3,TRBD2,18,TRBV5-4,few,CASSWGTSGAGGTDTQYF,TGTGCCAGCAGCTGGGGGACTAGCGGGGCCGGGGGGACAGATACGCAGTATTTT
TRBJ1-4,TRBD1,14,TRBV11-2,-,CASSWTGRNEKLFF,TGTGCCAGCAGTTGGACAGGGCGTAATGAAAAACTGTTTTTT
TRBJ2-3,-,14,TRBV29-1,-,CRSLVSRGSDTQYF,TGCAGAAGCCTAGTATCCAGGGGATCCGATACGCAGTATTTT
TRBJ1-1,-,12,TRBV27,-,CASSTGRRGAFF,TGTGCCAGCAGCACAGGAAGGCGGGGAGCTTTCTTT
TRBJ1-1,TRBD1,19,TRBV28,few,CASSSYSPGQGWGDTEAFF,TGTGCCAGCAGTTCCTACTCTCCGGGACAGGGGTGGGGGGACACTGAAGCTTTCTTT